What follows describes a single TCR beta chain. This record belongs to a study of cytomegalovirus exposure and HLA in healthy donors. The germline CDR1 and CDR2 sequences are KGHSH and LQKENI. The V segment lost 3 bases and the J segment 7 bases; nucleotides outside the gene matches: 12. This CDR3 region has 17 residues. PCR involved 60 Vbeta and 13 Jbeta primers. Using immunoSEQ multiplex PCR, the repertoire was profiled, and TCRdb retains in-frame clones only, with some absent. Here the sample spans some 100,000 clones, approximately 71% being singletons. This chain links TRBV18 with TRBJ1-6; TRBD1 aligns across 7 bases. The specimen sequenced was PBMCs. The TCR was taken from a man aged 35 to 55 in good health and CMV-seronegative. CDR3 sequence: CASSPGAQGRWNSPLHF. CDR3 in DNA: TGTGCCAGCTCACCCGGGGCACAGGGGCGGTGGAATTCACCCCTCCACTTT.